The present T cell receptor (beta chain) was sequenced within a study of early T cells in non-severe SARS-CoV-2 infection (dated by TCRdb to the early 2020s). Concerning the study at large: Because TCR sequencing was done on bulk RNA from unsorted whole blood, the alpha and beta chains could not be paired. Overall study outcomes, separate from this receptor: VDJdb matching was skewed toward anti-spike CD8 responses and likely underestimated virus-specific expansions by missing private and CD4 specificities.

Libraries came from 5' RACE. Sequencing used a NextSeq 500. Unique molecular identifiers were attached to individual cDNA molecules in the TCR library protocol so that sequencing error and PCR bias could be corrected. Sequencing covered both TCR alpha and beta chains, and within each sample the abundances of alpha and beta sequences were tightly co-correlated. The original methods were these. V gene, J gene and CDR3 annotation of TCR sequences was performed with Decombinator V4. Expanded TCRs were defined as changing significantly between any two time points under a Poisson model with p below 0.0001. TCR abundances were normalised to the total number of TCRs sequenced per sample and were expressed as counts per million. MAIT TCRs were defined by TRAV1-2 paired with TRAJ12, TRAJ20 or TRAJ33, and iNKT TCRs by TRAV10 paired with TRAJ18. A search of VDJdb, accessed on 1 November 2021, was run for TCRs annotated to CMV, EBV and SARS-CoV-2, with TCRs annotated for multiple antigens excluded. TCRdb applied fastp at Q25 and MiXCR to the public reads, then kept only in-frame beta chains. All rows with the same CDR3 protein become a single entry with the most common DNA and genes. What appears here as the V and J calls and clone size reflects TCRdb's work, not the paper's. This sample is represented by about 58,000 distinct CDR3 sequences; around 11% of them were singletons. Less than 4.5% of the sample comes from the top ten.

A case-control design nested within a healthcare worker cohort in London, UK, was used, with weekly nasopharyngeal swab PCR tests and blood sampling performed. Healthcare workers were enrolled in the week of the UK lockdown, from 23 to 31 March 2020, and were followed every week for up to about 16 weeks. This clonotype was counted between two and nine times. The antigen this receptor binds is unknown. Qualities for individual bases were not recorded, and no much larger clone is one base off. The CDR3, from cysteine to phenylalanine, totals 12 residues. Left in the record is the CDR3 DNA by itself, 36 bases read in frame from the first base. The germline ends are 3 bases apart after V is trimmed by 6 bases and J by 0 bases. CDR1 is given as SQVTM and CDR2 as ANQGSEA, both from the germline V gene.

The sample taken for sequencing was whole blood. This sequence uses TRBV29-1 and TRBJ2-6; the D gene cannot be named for sure. This receptor was obtained from an adult who was a healthcare worker with PCR-confirmed SARS-CoV-2 infection or an uninfected control (not recorded which). The CDR3 here reads CSVDSGANVLTF. In nucleotides, the sequence is TGCAGCGTCGACTCTGGGGCCAACGTCCTGACTTTC.